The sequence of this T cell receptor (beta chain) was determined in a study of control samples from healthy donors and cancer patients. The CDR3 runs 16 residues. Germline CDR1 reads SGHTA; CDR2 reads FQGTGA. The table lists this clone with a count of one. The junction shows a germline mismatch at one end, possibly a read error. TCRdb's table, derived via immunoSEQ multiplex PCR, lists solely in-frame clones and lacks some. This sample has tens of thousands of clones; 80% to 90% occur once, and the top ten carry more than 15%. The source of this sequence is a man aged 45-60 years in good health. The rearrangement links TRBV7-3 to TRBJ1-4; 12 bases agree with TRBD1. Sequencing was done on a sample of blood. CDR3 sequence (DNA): TGTGCCAGCAGCTTAACAGGGACAGGGGGCAGACGAAAAACTGTTTTT. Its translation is CASSLTGTGGRRKTVF. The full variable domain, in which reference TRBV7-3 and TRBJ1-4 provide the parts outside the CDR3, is GAGVSQTPSNKVTEKGKYVELRCDPISGHTALYWYRQSLGQGPEFLIYFQGTGAADDSGLPNDRFFAVRPEGSVSTLKIQRTERGDSAVYLCASSLTGTGGRRKTVFGSGTQLSVL.